The 18 T cell receptor beta chains below all came from one sample that was sequenced in a study of blood T cell repertoires in COVID-19. Some clones are missing from TCRdb's copy, which holds only in-frame ones; the method was immunoSEQ multiplex PCR. The sample has 200,000 to 250,000 clones, around 83% seen once. The specimen was PBMCs or T cells enriched from blood (not recorded which). These receptors all stem from a woman between 40 and 50 years old who had recovered from COVID-19.

V gene TRBV4-1 combines with J gene TRBJ1-1; D unresolved. This CDR3 spans 13 amino acids. From germline, CDR1 is MGHRA and CDR2 YSYEKL. Trimming shortened V by 4 bases and J by 0 bases, and 6 bases separated the two germline ends. The DNA for the CDR3 is TGCGCCAGCAGCCTACTAGTGAACACTGAAGCTTTCTTT. This codes for CASSLLVNTEAFF.

V and J are TRBV23-1 and TRBJ2-3; D remains ambiguous. TRBV23-1 belongs to the ORF category, with a function that is uncertain. V lost 7 bases and J 4 bases, leaving 6 bases between the germline ends. CDR3 length: 11 amino acids. CDR3 region: CASTLPDTQYF. The CDR3 DNA reads as TGCGCCAGCACTCTCCCAGATACGCAGTATTTT.

The rearrangement uses TRBV3-1 (or the pseudogene TRBV3-2) and TRBJ2-1, with 7 positions matching TRBD2. CDR1 and CDR2 (germline): LGHDT, YNNKEL (reference sequence). The CDR3 spans 17 residues. With V trimmed by 0 bases and J by 10 bases, 15 bases remained unmatched. The CDR3 sequence: CASSQDGRDYFKREQFF. The CDR3 region has the DNA TGTGCCAGCAGCCAAGATGGGCGGGACTACTTCAAACGGGAGCAGTTCTTC.

This clone showed up just once. This chain connects TRBV27 to TRBJ1-1; tentative D call: TRBD1 (6 bases). The V gene's germline CDR1 is MNHEY and CDR2 SMNVEV (reference sequence). The ends were cut back, 4 bases at V and 1 base at J, with 10 bases in the middle. CDR3 length: 14 residues. Here the CDR3 reads CASSSFRGNTEAFF. In DNA, the CDR3 is TGTGCCAGCAGTTCCTTCAGGGGGAACACTGAAGCTTTCTTT.

V is TRBV5-8 and J is TRBJ2-1; D is perhaps TRBD1 (6 bases). Looked up from germline, CDR1 is SGHTS and CDR2 is YDEGEE. The V and J ends lost 5 bases and 13 bases respectively, with 16 bases between them. The CDR3 sequence is 12 residues long. CDR3 sequence: CASRTGQRKQFF. For the CDR3, the DNA is TGTGCCAGCAGAACAGGACAGAGAAAACAGTTCTTC.

J is TRBJ2-1 and V is TRBV27, with 7 bases lining up with TRBD2. The CDR3 spans 18 residues. The junction had 18 bases not matched to a gene; V was cut back by 1 base and J by 9 bases. Germline CDR1 reads MNHEY; CDR2 reads SMNVEV (reference sequence). CDR3 nucleotides: TGTGCCAGCAGTTTATGGGCCGGGGTGGACGGGAGGAGTGGTGAGCAGTTCTTC. As protein: CASSLWAGVDGRSGEQFF.

The chain carries TRBV9 and TRBJ1-2; unclear D gene. There are 16 residues in the CDR3. The V and J ends lost 0 bases and 8 bases respectively, with 20 bases between them. Germline V lookup: CDR1 SGDLS, CDR2 YYNGEE. The CDR3 loop reads CASSVDVERLKYGYTF. The CDR3 nucleotides are TGTGCCAGCAGCGTAGACGTCGAGAGGCTGAAGTACGGCTACACCTTC.

This clone appeared a few times. The CDR3 sequence is CASTVKGSGELFF. The CDR3 region has the DNA TGTGCCAGTACTGTGAAGGGGTCCGGGGAGCTGTTTTTT. V is TRBV19 and J is TRBJ2-2; D is perhaps TRBD1 (5 bases). V gave up 7 bases and J gave up 6 bases, with 12 bases separating them. This CDR3 region has 13 residues. Germline V gene data show CDR1 as LNHDA and CDR2 as SQIVND (reference sequence).

The chain is built from TRBV11-3 and TRBJ1-1; 8 bases agree with TRBD1. Germline lookup yields CDR1 SGHNT and CDR2 YENEEA. The CDR3 has 14 residues. The V and J ends lost 4 bases and 1 base, in that order; junction bases with no gene match: 2. CDR3 DNA: TGTGCCAGCAGCTGGGGACAGGAGAACACTGAAGCTTTCTTT. Protein product: CASSWGQENTEAFF.

The chain links TRBV29-1 to TRBJ2-5, with D possibly being TRBD2 (5 bases). The CDR3 has 14 residues. The germline V gene has CDR1 SQVTM and CDR2 ANQGSEA. V lost 4 bases to trimming and J lost 7 bases, with 19 bases between them. DNA of the CDR3: TGCAGCGTTGCGCTCTTGCTAGCTTATCGGACCCAGTACTTC. This translates into CSVALLLAYRTQYF.

The chain couples TRBV19 to TRBJ2-3; 9 bases are a match to TRBD2. This CDR3 is built from 15 residues. The V gene end was trimmed by 6 bases and the J gene end by 2 bases; junction bases not matched to a gene: 6. Per the germline V gene, CDR1 is LNHDA and CDR2 is SQIVND (reference sequence). The CDR3 nucleotides read TGTGCCAGTAGCTACCCGGGACTAGCCACAGATACGCAGTATTTT. Its translation: CASSYPGLATDTQYF.

The rearrangement joins TRBV5-6 to TRBJ2-1; 9 bases are shared with TRBD2. Unmatched junction bases numbered 10, after V lost 4 bases and J lost 5 bases. Germline CDR1 reads SGHDT; CDR2 reads YYEEEE. The CDR3 extends over 16 amino acids. The CDR3 DNA is TGTGCCAGCAGCCCCTTAGCGGGAGCAGGTGACAATGAGCAGTTCTTC. As protein: CASSPLAGAGDNEQFF.

This rearrangement joins TRBV6-5 to TRBJ1-1; TRBD1 might be the D (6 bases). The germline gives CDR1 MNHEY, CDR2 SVGAGI. The CDR3 is 14 residues long. The V and J ends lost 2 bases and 8 bases respectively, with 15 bases between them. CDR3 DNA sequence: TGTGCCAGCAGTTACGGGGGCCCCTCTCCCGAAGCTTTCTTT. It specifies CASSYGGPSPEAFF.

This clone was detected a few times. The chain employs TRBV7-3 and TRBJ1-1; D not certain. CDR1 and CDR2 (germline): SGHTA, FQGTGA. The germline V and J ends were trimmed by 0 bases and 5 bases, with 7 bases remaining between them. The CDR3 sequence is 13 residues long. The CDR3 nucleotides read TGTGCCAGCAGCTTAACGCCCGAGACTGAAGCTTTCTTT. Translated, it gives CASSLTPETEAFF.

The chain carries TRBV29-1 and TRBJ2-5, with D maybe TRBD2 (7 bases). V was cut by 6 bases and J by 5 bases, with 19 bases left in between. The length of the CDR3 is 14 residues. CDR1 and CDR2 from the germline V gene are SQVTM and ANQGSEA. This CDR3 is CSVLGGGAGETQYF. The CDR3 DNA reads TGCAGCGTCCTTGGGGGGGGCGCAGGCGAGACCCAGTACTTC.

V is TRBV3-1 (or the pseudogene TRBV3-2) and J is TRBJ2-3; no firm D call. Per germline, CDR1 LGHDT and CDR2 YNNKEL (reference sequence). The CDR3 totals 12 residues. Trimming removed 1 base from V and 7 bases from J, with 6 bases in between. Here the CDR3 DNA reads TGTGCCAGCAGCCAAGCTGACAATACGCAGTATTTT. Its translation: CASSQADNTQYF.

This clone is a singleton in its sample. This sequence joins TRBV5-1 and TRBJ2-7; the D gene is possibly TRBD2 (6 bases). The germline V gene encodes CDR1 SGHRS and CDR2 YFSETQ. The CDR3 covers 14 residues. V lost 1 base to trimming and J lost 1 base, with 9 bases between them. CDR3 sequence reads: CASSLSGGSYEQYF. The DNA for the CDR3 is TGCGCCAGCAGCTTGTCAGGAGGGTCCTACGAGCAGTACTTC. Filled out from reference TRBV5-1 and TRBJ2-7, the complete variable domain reads KAGVTQTPRYLIKTRGQQVTLSCSPISGHRSVSWYQQTPGQGLQFLFEYFSETQRNKGNFPGRFSGRQFSNSRSEMNVSTLELGDSALYLCASSLSGGSYEQYFGPGTRLTVT.

The chain couples TRBV10-3 to TRBJ1-5, with D perhaps TRBD1 (5 bases). Germline V lookup: CDR1 ENHRY, CDR2 SYGVKD. The length of the CDR3 is 13 residues. The V end was cut by 4 bases, the J end by 7 bases, with 11 bases between. The CDR3 spells CAISVGRAQPQHF. The CDR3 coding sequence is TGTGCCATCAGTGTGGGCAGGGCCCAGCCCCAGCATTTT.